The present T cell receptor beta chain was sequenced within a study of cytomegalovirus exposure and HLA in healthy donors. PCR employed 60 Vbeta and 13 Jbeta primers. Clones were read by immunoSEQ multiplex PCR, and TCRdb kept only the in-frame ones, dropping some. The table includes some 71,000 clones, roughly 67% detected once. This sequence was found in a man in his forties in good health and CMV-seropositive. The sequenced material came from PBMCs.

The CDR3 loop is CASSRDRGVGPEAFF. CDR3 coding DNA: TGCGCCAGCAGCCGGGACAGGGGAGTCGGTCCTGAAGCTTTCTTT. The J gene is TRBJ1-1, the V gene TRBV4-3; 10 bases fit TRBD1. From germline, CDR1 is LGHNA and CDR2 YSLEER. The V gene end was trimmed by 4 bases and the J gene end by 6 bases; junction bases not matched to a gene: 8. CDR3 length equals 15 residues.